The 27 T cell receptor beta chains below come from one sample, sequenced in a study of beta chain features in type 1 diabetes. Study-wide points: The study found moderately but significantly shorter TCRB CDR3s in all four CD4+ subsets of Type 1 diabetes patients.

Of the isolated RNA, all was reverse transcribed, and so the sequenced material was expressed TCRB transcripts. The data were produced by immunoSEQ multiplex PCR, yet TCRdb's version contains in-frame clones alone and is incomplete. The repertoire holds hundreds of thousands of clones, with about a tenth as singletons. These receptors have no known antigen. The sample comprised central memory CD4+ T cells from blood. All receptors derive from a young man with type 1 diabetes.

The V gene is TRBV6-5, the J gene TRBJ2-5; perhaps TRBD1 as D (6 bases). Germline V gene data show CDR1 as MNHEY and CDR2 as SVGAGI. Trimming left V 3 bases short and J 1 base short, with 9 bases between. CDR3 length: 14 residues. CDR3 protein: CASSYRTAQETQYF. Here the CDR3 DNA reads TGTGCCAGCAGTTATCGGACAGCCCAAGAGACCCAGTACTTC.

This clone was counted between two and nine times. This chain uses TRBV10-3 with TRBJ1-1, with 11 positions matching TRBD1. J gave up 6 bases and V 4 bases, and 4 bases lay outside the gene matches. Germline V CDR1 and CDR2: ENHRY, SYGVKD. The CDR3 runs 14 residues. The CDR3 bases are TGTGCCATCAGTGGAGGACAGGGGGCTTCTGAAGCTTTCTTT. Amino acid sequence: CAISGGQGASEAFF.

The rearrangement uses TRBV5-6 and TRBJ2-1; possibly TRBD1 for D (6 bases). In germline, CDR1 is SGHDT, CDR2 YYEEEE. V lost 1 base, J lost 4 bases, and 15 bases lay in between. This CDR3 region has 16 residues. The CDR3 here is CASSLTTGKFYNEQFF. The DNA for the CDR3 is TGTGCCAGCAGCTTGACGACAGGAAAGTTTTACAATGAGCAGTTCTTC.

This clone occurred a few times. The rearrangement joins TRBV27 to TRBJ1-4; a weak D match, TRBD1 (5 bases). The germline gives CDR1 MNHEY, CDR2 SMNVEV (reference sequence). The CDR3 has 14 residues. V lost 8 bases and J 4 bases, leaving 14 bases between the germline ends. The CDR3 spells CASASTAINEKLFF. The CDR3 nucleotides are TGTGCCAGCGCCTCGACAGCGATTAATGAAAAACTGTTTTTT.

Ten or more counts support this clone. The same CDR3 also results from other DNA sequences found in this sample. The rearrangement uses TRBV28 and TRBJ1-2, with a tentative D call TRBD1 (6 bases). The ends were cut back, 2 bases at V and 0 bases at J, with 7 bases in the middle. The CDR3 consists of 14 residues. Germline V gene data show CDR1 as MDHEN and CDR2 as SYDVKM. CDR3 in DNA: TGTGCCAGCAGTTTAACAGGGCCTAACTATGGCTACACCTTC. It specifies CASSLTGPNYGYTF.

This sequence joins TRBV7-9 and TRBJ2-5; no firm D call. Germline CDR1 and CDR2: SEHNR and FQNEAQ (reference sequence). V lost 5 bases, J lost 4 bases, and 11 bases lay in between. The CDR3 has 13 amino acids. CDR3 sequence (DNA): TGTGCCAGCAGCCCTACGGAAGGAGAGACCCAGTACTTC. Translation: CASSPTEGETQYF.

This clone was seen only a few times. The V call is TRBV7-2, the J call TRBJ1-1; no clear D gene. The CDR3 sequence is 15 residues long. Germline V CDR1 and CDR2: SGHTA, FQGNSA. Trimming removed 3 bases at V and 11 bases at J, with 22 bases between. CDR3 protein: CASSFTVAVFDQAFF. CDR3 sequence (DNA): TGTGCCAGCAGCTTTACAGTCGCGGTATTCGATCAGGCTTTCTTT. Looking up the rest from reference TRBV7-2 and TRBJ1-1 gives the full variable domain: GAGVSQSPSNKVTEKGKDVELRCDPISGHTALYWYRQSLGQGLEFLIYFQGNSAPDKSGLPSDRFSAERTGGSVSTLTIQRTQQEDSAVYLCASSFTVAVFDQAFFGQGTRLTVV.

This clone was seen more than once but under ten times. This chain connects TRBV7-2 to TRBJ2-3; 15 bases align to TRBD2. Per germline, CDR1 SGHTA and CDR2 FQGNSA. The CDR3 totals 18 residues. Losses at the gene ends were 4 bases for V and 0 bases for J; bases not matched to a gene: 5. The CDR3 reads CASSYRTSGGASTDTQYF. Written as DNA, the CDR3 is TGTGCCAGCAGCTATCGGACTAGCGGGGGGGCTAGCACAGATACGCAGTATTTT.

This clone turned up a few times. This rearrangement joins TRBV9 to TRBJ2-3; 7 bases are shared with TRBD1. With 5 bases clipped from V and 4 bases from J, the junction kept 13 bases outside the gene matches. The CDR3 is made up of 16 amino acids. Germline CDR1 reads SGDLS; CDR2 reads YYNGEE. In DNA, the CDR3 is TGTGCCAGCAGTCCTCAGGGGGATCAGTATGCAGATACGCAGTATTTT. Its translation is CASSPQGDQYADTQYF. The whole variable domain, remainder taken from reference TRBV9 and TRBJ2-3, is DSGVTQTPKHLITATGQRVTLRCSPRSGDLSVYWYQQSLDQGLQFLIQYYNGEERAKGNILERFSAQQFPDLHSELNLSSLELGDSALYFCASSPQGDQYADTQYFGPGTRLTVL.

This clone was observed a few times. The chain combines TRBV14 with TRBJ2-7, with TRBD1 identical over 7 bases. Germline loops: CDR1 SGHDN, CDR2 FVKESK. The CDR3 length is 13 residues. V was pared by 3 bases and J by 1 base, with 0 bases of the junction left unmatched. CDR3 DNA: TGTGCCAGCAGCCAGGGACAGTCCTACGAGCAGTACTTC. Encoded protein: CASSQGQSYEQYF.

The chain is built from TRBV7-6 and TRBJ2-1, with a tentative D call TRBD1 (6 bases). The CDR3 has 13 residues. The V gene lost 6 bases and the J gene lost 4 bases, with 10 bases spanning the gap. The germline gives CDR1 SGHVS, CDR2 FNYEAQ. CDR3 DNA: TGTGCCAGCAGTTTCACAGGGTACAATGAGCAGTTCTTC. Encoded protein: CASSFTGYNEQFF.

Only a few counts were recorded for this clone. The chain carries TRBV2 and TRBJ2-3; D gene uncertain. Trimming removed 0 bases at V and 2 bases at J, with 6 bases between. CDR3 length equals 14 residues. Germline loops: CDR1 SNHLY, CDR2 FYNNEI. CDR3 DNA sequence: TGTGCCAGCAGTGAAGCGCTTCCCACAGATACGCAGTATTTT. This encodes CASSEALPTDTQYF.

In its sample, this clone was seen a few times. The V and J genes are TRBV7-2 and TRBJ2-3; D gene uncertain. Germline lookup yields CDR1 SGHTA and CDR2 FQGNSA. The CDR3 totals 14 residues. V was trimmed by 5 bases and J by 4 bases, leaving 13 bases between them. CDR3 bases: TGTGCCAGCAGCGAGCAGAGTCGCGCAGATACGCAGTATTTT. Its protein is CASSEQSRADTQYF.

There are a few counts of this clone. CDR3 DNA: TGTGCCAGCAGCCCCACAGGGGCCGGGGGCAAAAACATTCAGTACTTC. Its protein product is CASSPTGAGGKNIQYF. This chain links TRBV2 with TRBJ2-4; TRBD1 might be the D (7 bases). CDR3 length equals 16 residues. Germline V CDR1 and CDR2: SNHLY, FYNNEI. V was pared by 6 bases and J by 3 bases, with 18 bases between.

This clone was found a few times. The chain has TRBV4-3 and TRBJ2-6; D is undetermined. The germline V gene encodes CDR1 LGHNA and CDR2 YSLEER. This CDR3 is 15 amino acids long. V lost 4 bases and J lost 0, with 7 bases in between. CDR3 DNA: TGCGCCAGCAGCCGCACACCCTCTGGGGCCAACGTCCTGACTTTC. This sequence encodes CASSRTPSGANVLTF.

The table lists this clone with a few counts. CDR3 bases: TGTGCCATCAGTGAGTCCTCGGGGCAGCCCCAGCATTTT. Its translation: CAISESSGQPQHF. The V call is TRBV10-3, the J call TRBJ1-5; D unclear. Germline CDR1 and CDR2: ENHRY and SYGVKD. The CDR3 totals 13 residues. The V gene lost 0 bases and the J gene lost 7 bases, with 7 bases spanning the gap.

The rearrangement links TRBV15 to TRBJ2-7; 12 nucleotides match TRBD1. The CDR3 sequence is 15 residues long. With 3 bases clipped from V and 9 bases from J, the junction kept 9 bases outside the gene matches. Germline V gene sequence: CDR1 LNHNV, CDR2 YYDKDF (reference sequence). In DNA, the CDR3 is TGTGCCACCAGCAGTCCGGGACAGGGGGCGCTTGGGCAGTACTTC. Amino acids: CATSSPGQGALGQYF.

The chain is built from TRBV6-1 and TRBJ1-1; D gene uncertain. Between the trimmed V and J ends, which lost 6 bases and 4 bases, there was a span of 12 bases. In germline, CDR1 is MNHNS, CDR2 SASEGT. CDR3 length equals 13 residues. The CDR3 reads CASRQIVGTEAFF. As DNA, the CDR3 is TGTGCCAGCAGGCAAATAGTTGGCACTGAAGCTTTCTTT.

V usage is TRBV7-2 and J usage is TRBJ2-2; D is undetermined. The CDR3 is 14 residues long. CDR1 is SGHTA, CDR2 FQGNSA, per germline. V lost 6 bases, J lost 6 bases, and 14 bases lay in between. CDR3 loop: CASRSQVEAGELFF. Written as DNA, the CDR3 is TGTGCCAGCAGGTCCCAAGTAGAGGCCGGGGAGCTGTTTTTT. Together with reference TRBV7-2 and TRBJ2-2, the CDR3 gives the full variable domain: GAGVSQSPSNKVTEKGKDVELRCDPISGHTALYWYRQSLGQGLEFLIYFQGNSAPDKSGLPSDRFSAERTGGSVSTLTIQRTQQEDSAVYLCASRSQVEAGELFFGEGSRLTVL.

This chain uses TRBV7-8 with TRBJ1-3, with no clear D. From germline, CDR1 is SGHVS and CDR2 FQNEAQ. This CDR3 is built from 12 residues. V shed 9 bases and J shed 4 bases, with 10 bases lying between them. The CDR3 coding sequence is TGTGCCAGTAACTCCCCGGGAAACACCATATATTTT. Translation: CASNSPGNTIYF.

This clone was detected a few times. The chain combines TRBV6-6 with TRBJ1-1, with 8 bases aligning to TRBD1. The junction had 4 bases not matched to a gene; V was cut back by 0 bases and J by 1 base. CDR1 and CDR2 (germline): MNHNY, SVGAGI (reference sequence). The CDR3 is made up of 16 amino acids. Written as DNA, the CDR3 is TGTGCCAGCAGTTACTCTGGACAGGGCGCGAACACTGAAGCTTTCTTT. As protein: CASSYSGQGANTEAFF.

The chain carries TRBV28 and TRBJ1-2, with 7 bases that match TRBD1. Trimming at V came to 6 bases and at J to 8 bases, leaving 6 bases not matched to a gene. The CDR3 covers 12 residues. The V gene's germline CDR1 is MDHEN and CDR2 SYDVKM. In DNA form, the CDR3 reads TGTGCCAGCAGGACAGGGTTTTGGGGCTACACCTTC. It codes for CASRTGFWGYTF.

The chain carries TRBV6-5 and TRBJ2-3, with D possibly TRBD1 on 6 matching bases. The CDR3 is 13 amino acids. Germline CDR1 reads MNHEY; CDR2 reads SVGAGI. Trimming shortened V by 8 bases and J by 5 bases, and 14 bases separated the two germline ends. CDR3 nucleotide sequence: TGTGCCAGCCGAGCACAACAGGGAGATACGCAGTATTTT. It is translated as CASRAQQGDTQYF.

A few counts support this clone. The J gene is TRBJ2-5, the V gene TRBV14, with D possibly called TRBD1 or TRBD2 (5 bases each). CDR3 size: 13 residues. Germline V gives CDR1 SGHDN, CDR2 FVKESK. The V end lost 3 bases, the J end lost 5 bases, and 10 bases lay between the germline ends. The CDR3 nucleotides read TGTGCCAGCAGCCAGCAGTGGGGGGAGACCCAGTACTTC. Translated, it gives CASSQQWGETQYF.

The sample holds a few counts of this clone. The chain links TRBV6-5 to TRBJ2-7, with 7 bases matching TRBD1. This CDR3 has 15 amino acids. Unmatched junction bases numbered 9, after V lost 6 bases and J lost 1 base. Germline V lookup: CDR1 MNHEY, CDR2 SVGAGI. CDR3 DNA sequence: TGTGCCAGCAGCTACCGGCCAGGGGGATCCTACGAGCAGTACTTC. Its protein is CASSYRPGGSYEQYF.

This clone has more than one count but fewer than ten. This chain joins TRBV10-1 and TRBJ2-3, with D unresolved. CDR1 is WNHNN, CDR2 SYGVQD, per germline (reference sequence). Trimming removed 8 bases at V and 1 base at J, with 10 bases between. The CDR3 is 13 amino acids. CDR3 DNA: TGCGCCAGCCGAGAGGTCGGCACAGATACGCAGTATTTT. Residues: CASREVGTDTQYF.

Written as DNA, the CDR3 is TGTGCCAGCAGACCGGACGCACGGGGAGAGACCCAGTACTTC. It yields the protein CASRPDARGETQYF. The chain joins TRBV7-2 to TRBJ2-5; D perhaps matches TRBD2 (5 bases). Germline V lookup: CDR1 SGHTA, CDR2 FQGNSA. CDR3 size: 14 residues. Trimming took 6 bases from V and 4 from J, leaving 15 bases between them. Combining the CDR3 with reference TRBV7-2 and TRBJ2-5 gives the whole variable domain GAGVSQSPSNKVTEKGKDVELRCDPISGHTALYWYRQSLGQGLEFLIYFQGNSAPDKSGLPSDRFSAERTGGSVSTLTIQRTQQEDSAVYLCASRPDARGETQYFGPGTRLLVL.